The T cell receptor beta chain described here comes from a study of shared clonotypes between healthy human individuals. With unsorted samples, genomic DNA was obtained from approximately 96 million PBMCs. The CDR3 spans 13 residues. The V gene's germline CDR1 is SGDLS and CDR2 YYNGEE. Between the trimmed V and J ends, which lost 0 bases and 5 bases, there was a span of 8 bases. The replicate PCRs on unsorted PBMC were given about 0.3 ug DNA, which is tens of thousands of T cell genomes. Bulk PBMC genomic DNA spanned ten immunoSEQ deep plates. In the original processing: ImmunoSEQ output lacked quality scores and full-length reads, limiting matched filtering. The assay was immunoSEQ multiplex PCR, and TCRdb's table has in-frame clones only and misses some. The D gene and trimming were derived from the DNA, and the V and J assignments and clone size from that table. The sample shows around 500,000 clones, more than 65% of them seen only once.

The chain is built from TRBV9 and TRBJ1-1, with D hard to call. This TCR was recovered from a woman aged 40 to 50 in good health. Some clones in this sample may be carry-over from other donors' samples. The sequenced sample consisted of PBMCs. The CDR3 sequence: CASSVGAETEAFF. CDR3 nucleotide sequence: TGTGCCAGCAGCGTAGGGGCGGAGACTGAAGCTTTCTTT.